The 5 T cell receptor beta chains listed next were all sequenced from one sample in a study of CD8 T cell repertoires and HIV-1 epitope variants. Some clones are missing from TCRdb's copy, which holds only in-frame ones; the method was immunoSEQ multiplex PCR. The sample lists about 6,600 clones; approximately 70% were seen once. Their cognate antigens are unknown. The sequenced material came from cultured CD8+ T cells derived from PBMCs. The source is a male donor with HIV.

The CDR3 is CASSLASYTEAFF. CDR3 nucleotide sequence: TGTGCCAGCAGCTTGGCGTCTTACACTGAAGCTTTCTTT. The chain recombines TRBV5-4 with TRBJ1-1; D unclear. Trimming cost V 0 bases and J 3 bases, with 6 bases left between them. The CDR3 is made up of 13 amino acids. Germline V gives CDR1 SGHNT, CDR2 YYREEE (reference sequence).

In its sample, this clone was seen a few times. This chain links TRBV19 with TRBJ2-7; TRBD2 aligns across 9 bases. V gave up 3 bases and J gave up 7 bases; unmatched junction bases: 7. Germline V gene lookup returns CDR1 LNHDA and CDR2 SQIVND (reference sequence). This CDR3 is built from 14 residues. The CDR3: CASSMGVAGEEQYF. The CDR3 coding sequence is TGTGCCAGTAGTATGGGGGTAGCGGGAGAAGAGCAGTACTTC.

The CDR3 protein is CAWSFTGEDYGYTF. The CDR3 DNA reads TGTGCCTGGAGTTTTACAGGGGAAGACTATGGCTACACCTTC. V is TRBV30 and J is TRBJ1-2; 7 bases are shared with TRBD1. The CDR3 is 14 residues long. The V and J ends lost 2 bases and 3 bases, in that order; junction bases with no gene match: 6. Germline V gene lookup returns CDR1 GTSNPN and CDR2 SVGIG (reference sequence). Combining the CDR3 with reference TRBV30 and TRBJ1-2 gives the whole variable domain SQTIHQWPATLVQPVGSPLSLECTVEGTSNPNLYWYRQAAGRGLQLLFYSVGIGQISSEVPQNLSASRPQDRQFILSSKKLLLSDSGFYLCAWSFTGEDYGYTFGSGTRLTVV.

The rearrangement joins TRBV28 to TRBJ1-3; D unclear. The germline V gene has CDR1 MDHEN and CDR2 SYDVKM. The V gene lost 2 bases and the J gene lost 4 bases, with 18 bases spanning the gap. This CDR3 has 17 amino acids. CDR3 sequence (DNA): TGTGCCAGCAGTTTAGAGACTCGGACGGTGGACGGAAACACCATATATTTT. Translated, it gives CASSLETRTVDGNTIYF.

V gene TRBV14 combines with J gene TRBJ1-2, with D unclear. V gave up 4 bases and J gave up 6 bases, with 12 bases separating them. In germline, CDR1 is SGHDN, CDR2 FVKESK. This CDR3 is built from 13 residues. The CDR3 spells CASSRGYSDGYTF. CDR3 nucleotides: TGTGCCAGCAGCCGAGGATACTCAGATGGCTACACCTTC. The variable domain in full, with the rest retrieved from reference TRBV14 and TRBJ1-2, is EAGVTQFPSHSVIEKGQTVTLRCDPISGHDNLYWYRRVMGKEIKFLLHFVKESKQDESGMPNNRFLAERTGGTYSTLKVQPAELEDSGVYFCASSRGYSDGYTFGSGTRLTVV.